This TCR beta chain derives from a study of T cell responses to AZD1222 COVID-19 vaccine. Study observations and caveats: Across spike, vaccine-associated CD4 TCRs were found, dominant at 160-218 and 743-854. There were repertoire samples only from the period after the peak T cell response. White British ancestry dominated among donors, who included more females, and clonal diversity was possibly underestimated.

Concerning this clone: What it binds is unknown.

Assay: immunoSEQ multiplex PCR; the TCRdb copy retains only in-frame clones and omits some. The top ten clones hold roughly 6% of a sample with tens of thousands of clones, about four fifths of them seen once. CDR3 length equals 14 residues. Germline V gives CDR1 SEHNR, CDR2 FQNEAQ (reference sequence). After removal of 4 bases from V and 7 bases from J, the junction contained 7 bases not matched to a gene. The TCR sequence derives from an adult who received the AZD1222 COVID-19 vaccine. The specimen was peripheral blood, collected 28 days after the second AZD1222 dose. V and J are TRBV7-9 and TRBJ2-1; 7 bases match TRBD1. The CDR3 DNA reads as TGTGCCAGCAGCTCCCAAACAGGGGTAAATGAGCAGTTCTTC. The encoded protein is CASSSQTGVNEQFF.